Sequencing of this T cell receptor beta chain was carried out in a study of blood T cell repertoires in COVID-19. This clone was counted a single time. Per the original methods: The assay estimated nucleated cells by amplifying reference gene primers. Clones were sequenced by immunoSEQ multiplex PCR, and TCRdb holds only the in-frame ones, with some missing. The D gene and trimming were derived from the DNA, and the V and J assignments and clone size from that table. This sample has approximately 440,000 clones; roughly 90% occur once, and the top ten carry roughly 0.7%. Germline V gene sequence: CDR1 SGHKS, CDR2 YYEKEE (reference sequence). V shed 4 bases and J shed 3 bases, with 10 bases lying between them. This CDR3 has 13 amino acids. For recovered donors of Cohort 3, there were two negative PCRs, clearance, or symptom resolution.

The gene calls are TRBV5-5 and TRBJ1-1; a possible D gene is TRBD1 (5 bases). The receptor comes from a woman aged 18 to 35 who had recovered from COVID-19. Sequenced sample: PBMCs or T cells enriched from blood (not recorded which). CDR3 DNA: TGTGCCAGCAGCACCGACAGCCACACTGAAGCTTTCTTT. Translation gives CASSTDSHTEAFF.